One sample yielded the 14 T cell receptor beta chains listed below, sequenced in a study of TIL therapy for anti-PD-1-resistant metastatic lung cancer. Documented time point: pre-treatment sample, taken before nivolumab and TIL therapy. This was the immunoSEQ v3 assay. Libraries were prepared by immunoSEQ multiplex PCR; TCRdb keeps only in-frame clonotypes and omits some of them. Of tens of thousands of clones listed, roughly 84% were seen once; the top ten hold 2% to 3%. Sequenced here: blood, sampled at baseline. These receptors were collected from a person aged 30 to 80 with non-small cell lung cancer.

The gene calls are TRBV28 and TRBJ1-4, with a possible D match to TRBD1 (6 bases). Germline V gene data show CDR1 as MDHEN and CDR2 as SYDVKM. The V end lost 3 bases, the J end lost 7 bases, and 15 bases lay between the germline ends. The CDR3 sequence is 15 residues long. The CDR3 loop reads CASSLGDTRVEKLFF. The CDR3 coding sequence is TGTGCCAGCAGTTTGGGGGACACAAGAGTTGAAAAACTGTTTTTT. Full variable domain (remainder filled in from reference TRBV28 and TRBJ1-4): DVKVTQSSRYLVKRTGEKVFLECVQDMDHENMFWYRQDPGLGLRLIYFSYDVKMKEKGDIPEGYSVSREKKERFSLILESASTNQTSMYLCASSLGDTRVEKLFFGSGTQLSVL.

V and J are TRBV5-1 and TRBJ2-7; 9 bases line up with TRBD2. The J segment lost 1 base and the V segment lost 5 bases, leaving 7 bases of the junction unmatched. This CDR3 has 15 residues. Germline values: CDR1 SGHRS, CDR2 YFSETQ. This CDR3 is CASSSGLAPSYEQYF. The CDR3 coding sequence is TGCGCCAGCAGTTCCGGACTAGCGCCTTCCTACGAGCAGTACTTC.

The rearrangement links TRBV6-5 to TRBJ2-5; D is possibly TRBD2 (6 bases). The length of the CDR3 is 13 residues. Looked up from germline, CDR1 is MNHEY and CDR2 is SVGAGI. Trimming took off 7 bases at V and 0 bases at J, with 9 bases between the two ends. CDR3 DNA sequence: TGTGCCAGCAAGGAGGGCCACCAAGAGACCCAGTACTTC. Protein: CASKEGHQETQYF.

The chain employs TRBV27 and TRBJ1-6; 7 bases are a match to TRBD1. Germline-derived CDR1 and CDR2 are MNHEY and SMNVEV (reference sequence). The CDR3 runs 16 residues. Trimming cost V 0 bases and J 5 bases; bases outside gene matches: 4. CDR3 residues: CASSLSGQTNNSPLHF. In DNA form, the CDR3 reads TGTGCCAGCAGTTTATCGGGACAGACAAATAATTCACCCCTCCACTTT.

V usage is TRBV3-1 (or the pseudogene TRBV3-2) and J usage is TRBJ1-6; D may be TRBD1 (6 bases). This CDR3 comprises 15 residues. V lost 4 bases, J lost 7 bases, and 14 bases lay in between. CDR1 is LGHDT and CDR2 is YNNKEL in the germline V gene (reference sequence). CDR3 in DNA: TGTGCCAGCAGCCGCGGACAGATTGCCAATTCACCCCTCCACTTT. Protein sequence: CASSRGQIANSPLHF.

This chain uses TRBV27 with TRBJ2-5; D is uncertain. The CDR3 spans 13 residues. CDR1 is MNHEY, CDR2 SMNVEV, per germline (reference sequence). Trimming shortened V by 2 bases and J by 6 bases, and 10 bases separated the two germline ends. Here the CDR3 reads CASSLGNIQTQYF. The CDR3, as DNA: TGTGCCAGCAGTTTAGGGAACATTCAGACCCAGTACTTC.

This rearrangement joins TRBV3-1 (or the pseudogene TRBV3-2) to TRBJ2-1; 7 positions agree with TRBD2. The CDR3 covers 16 residues. CDR1 and CDR2 from the germline V gene are LGHDT and YNNKEL (reference sequence). The junction had 12 bases not matched to a gene; V was cut back by 4 bases and J by 6 bases. In DNA form, the CDR3 reads TGTGCCAGCAGCCCCCGTATAGCGGGTGTCTTCAATGAGCAGTTCTTC. This encodes CASSPRIAGVFNEQFF.

The chain employs TRBV6-6 and TRBJ1-1, with D possibly being TRBD1 (5 bases). CDR3 size: 16 residues. Germline CDR1 is MNHNY and CDR2 is SVGAGI (reference sequence). V gave up 7 bases and J gave up 6 bases, with 24 bases separating them. This CDR3 reads CASTFTDSWGFAEAFF. In DNA form, the CDR3 reads TGTGCCAGCACCTTCACGGACTCTTGGGGGTTCGCTGAAGCTTTCTTT.

V usage is TRBV7-3 and J usage is TRBJ1-1, with D possibly TRBD1 on 5 matching bases. The germline CDR1 and CDR2 sequences are SGHTA and FQGTGA. The CDR3 consists of 14 residues. V lost 5 bases, J lost 1 base, and 11 bases lay in between. The CDR3 nucleotides read TGTGCCAGCAGCCGTGGACACCAGAACACTGAAGCTTTCTTT. Protein: CASSRGHQNTEAFF.

The chain joins TRBV30 to TRBJ1-6; perhaps TRBD1 as D (5 bases). CDR1 and CDR2 from the germline V gene are GTSNPN and SVGIG (reference sequence). CDR3 length: 13 residues. The germline V and J ends were trimmed by 2 bases and 10 bases, with 12 bases remaining between them. CDR3 coding DNA: TGTGCCTGGAGTCCGGGGCCCTACTCACCCCTCCACTTT. It yields the protein CAWSPGPYSPLHF.

Details on this clone: An end of the junction does not agree with germline; a read error may underlie this. V usage is TRBV5-1 and J usage is TRBJ1-1, with D tentatively TRBD1 (5 bases). In germline, CDR1 is SGHRS, CDR2 YFSETQ. CDR3 length equals 14 residues. DNA for the CDR3: TGCGCCAGCAGCTTACGGGACGACGGGACTGCAGCTTTCTTT. It specifies CASSLRDDGTAAFF.

V usage is TRBV11-2 and J usage is TRBJ2-1; D possibly corresponds to TRBD1 (6 bases). V lost 9 bases, J lost 2 bases, and 14 bases lay in between. Germline lookup yields CDR1 SGHAT and CDR2 FQNNGV. CDR3 size: 14 residues. DNA of the CDR3: TGTGCCAGGGTGACCGGGACACCCTACAATGAGCAGTTCTTC. Its translation: CARVTGTPYNEQFF.

The rearrangement uses TRBV5-1 and TRBJ2-1; 14 bases line up with TRBD2. CDR1 is SGHRS, CDR2 YFSETQ, per germline. The CDR3 spans 17 residues. After removal of 3 bases from V and 6 bases from J, the junction contained 8 bases not matched to a gene. CDR3 in amino acids: CASSSGTSGGLGNEQFF. The CDR3 DNA is TGCGCCAGCAGCTCCGGGACTAGCGGGGGTCTTGGCAATGAGCAGTTCTTC.

This chain links TRBV6-5 with TRBJ1-2; tentative D call: TRBD1 (5 bases). Germline assignment: CDR1 MNHEY and CDR2 SVGAGI. Deletions cut 7 bases from V and 4 bases from J, with 13 bases between. The CDR3 totals 13 residues. CDR3 DNA sequence: TGTGCCAGCATTCGCGGGGGTGGCTATGGCTACACCTTC. It codes for CASIRGGGYGYTF.